The rows below give T cell receptor beta chains drawn from one sample of a study of beta chain features in type 1 diabetes. Clones were sequenced by immunoSEQ multiplex PCR, and TCRdb holds only the in-frame ones, with some missing. The table shows roughly 150,000 clones, with 9% occurring only once. Sequenced material: central memory CD4+ T cells from blood. Receptor source: a woman aged 30 to 39 with type 1 diabetes. Each CDR3 is given with its conserved first and last residue. D genes are given only for firm matches.

D: NA; J: TRBJ1-1; V: TRBV1; CDR3: CTSSRIRGGFTEAFF
D: TRBD1; J: TRBJ2-4; V: TRBV18; CDR3: CASSPSRQGGNIQYF
D: NA; J: TRBJ1-2; V: TRBV4-2; CDR3: CASSQDRGGYTF
D: NA; J: TRBJ1-5; V: TRBV28; CDR3: CASSRGYSNQPQHF
D: NA; J: TRBJ2-5; V: TRBV7-6; CDR3: CASSLNSQTQYF
D: NA; J: TRBJ2-7; V: TRBV5-1; CDR3: CASSFSRVGYEQYF
D: TRBD1; J: TRBJ2-5; V: TRBV7-7; CDR3: CASSRDRSETQYF
D: NA; J: TRBJ2-3; V: TRBV7-9; CDR3: CASSLSYVADTQYF
D: NA; J: TRBJ2-7; V: TRBV11-2; CDR3: CASSLAPPNRALSYEQYF
D: TRBD1; J: TRBJ2-1; V: TRBV30; CDR3: CAWSADRGTYNEQFF
D: NA; J: TRBJ2-7; V: TRBV5-4; CDR3: CASSLEWQGKEQYF
D: NA; J: TRBJ2-5; V: TRBV5-8; CDR3: CASSPFRETQYF
D: NA; J: TRBJ1-1; V: TRBV2; CDR3: CASSLRGTEAFF
D: NA; J: TRBJ2-3; V: TRBV28; CDR3: CASSLMAGADTQYF
D: NA; J: TRBJ2-1; V: TRBV18; CDR3: CASSPSPGYNEQFF
D: TRBD1; J: TRBJ2-1; V: TRBV30; CDR3: CAWTRGQGYNEQFF
D: TRBD2; J: TRBJ2-7; V: TRBV2; CDR3: CASSGSTSGSYEQYF
D: NA; J: TRBJ2-7; V: TRBV21-1; CDR3: CASSKGDTAYEQYF
D: TRBD2; J: TRBJ2-3; V: TRBV7-3; CDR3: CASSLEAGGRTDTQYF
D: TRBD2; J: TRBJ2-1; V: TRBV19; CDR3: CASSGAGGVREQFF
D: NA; J: TRBJ1-3; V: TRBV9; CDR3: CASSVESQASSGNTIYF
D: TRBD1; J: TRBJ1-4; V: TRBV11-2; CDR3: CASSSGDSDEKLFF
D: NA; J: TRBJ2-1; V: TRBV5-1; CDR3: CASSLGLGQNLYNEQFF
D: NA; J: TRBJ2-1; V: TRBV29-1; CDR3: CSVGAGIRYNEQFF
D: TRBD2; J: TRBJ2-2; V: TRBV28; CDR3: CASRSSGIDTGELFF
D: NA; J: TRBJ1-2; V: TRBV5-1; CDR3: CASSQTGTGGYGYTF
D: NA; J: TRBJ2-7; V: TRBV4-1; CDR3: CASSQRGESRYEQYF
D: NA; J: TRBJ1-2; V: TRBV19; CDR3: CASSSSYRFANLFYTF
D: NA; J: TRBJ1-2; V: TRBV28; CDR3: CASSFRGFGYTF
D: TRBD1; J: TRBJ2-7; V: TRBV18; CDR3: CASAGQGRTYEQYF
D: NA; J: TRBJ2-7; V: TRBV7-8; CDR3: CASSPIREGPSGEQYF
D: TRBD2; J: TRBJ2-3; V: TRBV4-2; CDR3: CASSLGSGGSTDTQYF
D: TRBD2; J: TRBJ2-7; V: TRBV9; CDR3: CASSAVGLAVYEQYF
D: TRBD1; J: TRBJ2-5; V: TRBV18; CDR3: CASAPQTGIETQYF
D: NA; J: TRBJ1-1; V: TRBV14; CDR3: CASSQDSWGLGNTEAFF
D: TRBD2; J: TRBJ2-1; V: TRBV19; CDR3: CATKSGSSYNEQFF
D: NA; J: TRBJ1-2; V: TRBV28; CDR3: CASSYLGREYGYTF
D: TRBD1; J: TRBJ1-4; V: TRBV27; CDR3: CASMRFGTGQGEKLFF
D: NA; J: TRBJ2-5; V: TRBV19; CDR3: CATAYSGGQETQYF
D: NA; J: TRBJ2-4; V: TRBV12-2; CDR3: CASRFPNIQYF
D: TRBD1; J: TRBJ1-2; V: TRBV15; CDR3: CATSGRGNDYGYTF
D: TRBD2; J: TRBJ2-1; V: TRBV5-4; CDR3: CASSFGGLADAYNEQFF
D: TRBD1; J: TRBJ2-6; V: TRBV19; CDR3: CASSPLRTGESSSGANVLTF
D: NA; J: TRBJ2-3; V: TRBV7-8; CDR3: CASSPSGGRRSTDTQYF
D: NA; J: TRBJ1-2; V: TRBV29-1; CDR3: CSVQASHYGYTF
D: TRBD2; J: TRBJ2-1; V: TRBV7-9; CDR3: CASSPSGLAGGPRGNEQFF
D: TRBD2; J: TRBJ2-7; V: TRBV15; CDR3: CATSGGRTTEQYF
D: NA; J: TRBJ1-1; V: TRBV29-1; CDR3: CSAGEMNTEAFF
D: TRBD2; J: TRBJ2-3; V: TRBV28; CDR3: CASSYIAGARADTQYF
D: TRBD1; J: TRBJ2-7; V: TRBV2; CDR3: CASTNSGTGPYEQYF
D: NA; J: TRBJ2-7; V: TRBV10-2; CDR3: CASSSSRAYEQYF
D: NA; J: TRBJ1-5; V: TRBV21-1; CDR3: CASSKPLNQPQHF
D: NA; J: TRBJ2-1; V: TRBV21-1; CDR3: CASSTDWGSIDNEQFF
D: TRBD1; J: TRBJ2-7; V: TRBV28; CDR3: CASRSRGSSYEQYF
D: TRBD1; J: TRBJ2-1; V: TRBV10-1; CDR3: CASGPTSGQQRNEQFF